The 25 T cell receptor beta chains below come from one sample, sequenced in a study of metastatic and nonmetastatic thyroid tumors (dated by TCRdb to about 2020). None of the patients had been given any treatment before thyroid surgery. The library was produced with PCR. TCRdb names Illumina HiSeq 4000 as the instrument used. The public reads were run again by TCRdb, first through fastp at Q25 and then through MiXCR, and only productive beta chains were kept. The sample includes 15,000 to 20,000 clones, with under 30% observed a single time. Clones ranked in the top ten supply 10% of the sample. Sequencing was carried out using adjacent normal tissue. All receptors derive from a female donor with papillary thyroid cancer or a benign thyroid nodule (not recorded which). Some clones in this sample may be carry-over from other donors' samples.

This clone occurred many times. The rearrangement joins TRBV14 to TRBJ2-5; D might be TRBD2 (5 bases). CDR3 length: 16 amino acids. In germline, CDR1 is SGHDN, CDR2 FVKESK. The ends were cut back, 0 bases at V and 4 bases at J, with 15 bases in the middle. The CDR3 region is CASSQELGGLGETQYF. DNA of the CDR3: TGTGCCAGCAGCCAAGAGTTAGGAGGTCTTGGAGAGACCCAGTACTTC.

The CDR3, as DNA: TGTGCCAGCAGTTACGGGGGAACTCGAGACGAGCAGTACTTC. Amino acids: CASSYGGTRDEQYF. The J gene is TRBJ2-7, the V gene TRBV6-5; either TRBD1 or TRBD2 may supply D (5 bases each). The CDR3 loop spans 14 amino acids. Germline CDR1 is MNHEY and CDR2 is SVGAGI. V lost 2 bases and J lost 5, with 13 bases in between.

The chain combines TRBV4-1 with TRBJ1-5; 11 bases are shared with TRBD1. Losses at the gene ends were 4 bases for V and 0 bases for J; bases not matched to a gene: 5. This CDR3 has 17 amino acids. The V gene's germline CDR1 is MGHRA and CDR2 YSYEKL. The CDR3 here is CASSPGQGVYSNQPQHF. The CDR3 coding sequence is TGCGCCAGCAGCCCGGGACAGGGGGTTTATAGCAATCAGCCCCAGCATTTT.

This chain connects TRBV6-1 to TRBJ2-3, with TRBD2 matching over 8 bases. The V segment lost 6 bases and the J segment 1 base; nucleotides outside the gene matches: 6. This CDR3 comprises 15 residues. Germline CDR1 MNHNS, CDR2 SASEGT. DNA for the CDR3: TGTGCCAGCAGGGGAGGACTAGCAGGCACAGATACGCAGTATTTT. Translation gives CASRGGLAGTDTQYF.

This chain links TRBV7-3 with TRBJ2-2; D is ambiguous. CDR3 size: 13 residues. V lost 5 bases to trimming and J lost 0 bases, with 4 bases between them. In germline, CDR1 is SGHTA, CDR2 FQGTGA. The CDR3 nucleotides read TGTGCCAGCAGCAGGTCGAACACCGGGGAGCTGTTTTTT. This gives the protein CASSRSNTGELFF.

As regards this clone: At one boundary the junction diverges from the germline segment, which might be a read error. The chain uses TRBV5-1 and TRBJ1-2, with 7 bases that match TRBD1. Germline V CDR1 and CDR2: SGHRS, YFSETQ. The CDR3 contains 16 residues. The CDR3 DNA reads as TGCGCCAGCAGCTTGGCGTCAGGGGGTGCGAACTATAGCTACACCTTC. It specifies CASSLASGGANYSYTF.

This clone came up many times. With a much larger clone just one base away, this may be a read error. Other nucleotide sequences from this sample produce the same CDR3. This chain joins TRBV19 and TRBJ2-2; the D gene is possibly TRBD2 (7 bases). There are 12 residues in the CDR3. Germline CDR1 LNHDA, CDR2 SQIVND (reference sequence). CDR3 loop: CAGMGGGGELFF. For the CDR3, the DNA is TGTGCCGGAATGGGAGGGGGTGGGGAGCTGTTCTTT.

In this sample, this clone turned up many times. The rearrangement joins TRBV6-1 to TRBJ1-5; 9 bases are a match to TRBD1. V lost 6 bases and J lost 3; bases outside the gene matches: 9. Germline-derived CDR1 and CDR2 are MNHNS and SASEGT. The CDR3 spans 16 residues. CDR3 coding DNA: TGTGCCAGCAGCCACCTTGGGACAGGGCCCAATCAGCCCCAGCATTTT. Translating it yields CASSHLGTGPNQPQHF.

The chain has TRBV11-2 and TRBJ1-6; D remains ambiguous. The CDR3 has 14 amino acids. Germline CDR1 is SGHAT and CDR2 is FQNNGV. Trimming cost V 4 bases and J 9 bases, with 13 bases left between them. CDR3 sequence: CASSSGPSSSPLHF. The DNA for the CDR3 is TGTGCCAGCAGCTCCGGACCCTCTAGTTCACCCCTCCACTTT.

This clone has more than one count but fewer than ten. The J gene is TRBJ1-6, the V gene TRBV5-1; no definite D call. Germline values: CDR1 SGHRS, CDR2 YFSETQ. The germline V and J ends were trimmed by 0 bases and 0 bases, with 10 bases remaining between them. This CDR3 is built from 17 residues. The CDR3 coding sequence is TGCGCCAGCAGCTTGGGTGGCGGGAACTCCTATAATTCACCCCTCCACTTT. Encoded protein: CASSLGGGNSYNSPLHF.

This clone has at least ten counts. The chain links TRBV7-6 to TRBJ1-1, with D possibly matching TRBD1 (5 bases). CDR1 SGHVS and CDR2 FNYEAQ come from the germline V gene. Trimming took off 2 bases at V and 1 base at J, with 11 bases between the two ends. This CDR3 contains 15 residues. CDR3 in DNA: TGTGCCAGCAGCTTAAGGGCAGGGTCGAACACTGAAGCTTTCTTT. It specifies CASSLRAGSNTEAFF.

This clone appeared many times. This chain connects TRBV6-5 to TRBJ2-7; 7 bases match TRBD2. With 2 bases clipped from V and 3 bases from J, the junction kept 4 bases outside the gene matches. CDR3 size: 14 residues. The germline V gene encodes CDR1 MNHEY and CDR2 SVGAGI. This CDR3 reads CASSYGGEFYEQYF. CDR3 bases: TGTGCCAGCAGTTACGGGGGGGAATTCTACGAGCAGTACTTC.

The chain couples TRBV6-5 to TRBJ2-3; TRBD1 aligns across 9 bases. The germline gives CDR1 MNHEY, CDR2 SVGAGI. After removal of 9 bases from V and 4 bases from J, the junction contained 17 bases not matched to a gene. This CDR3 comprises 17 residues. The CDR3 sequence: CASRGGTGTPDSDTQYF. CDR3 nucleotide sequence: TGTGCCAGTCGAGGGGGGACAGGGACACCCGACTCAGATACGCAGTATTTT.

The table lists this clone with a few counts. The rearrangement uses TRBV5-1 and TRBJ2-1; a weak D match, TRBD1 (6 bases). V dropped 5 bases and J dropped 8 bases, with 8 bases sitting between them. Germline values: CDR1 SGHRS, CDR2 YFSETQ. The CDR3 runs 11 residues. CDR3 in amino acids: CASRQGHEQFF. CDR3 DNA sequence: TGCGCCAGCAGACAGGGCCATGAGCAGTTCTTC.

As concerns this clone: Compared with germline, one end of the junction differs, possibly owing to a read error. This sequence joins TRBV7-2 and TRBJ1-1, with 7 bases identical to TRBD1. This CDR3 contains 14 residues. CDR1 and CDR2 from the germline V gene are SGHTA and FQGNSA. CDR3 in DNA: TGTGCCAGCAGCCCACAGGGGAGGAACACTAAAGCTTTCTTT. Translating gives CASSPQGRNTKAFF.

The chain couples TRBV30 to TRBJ2-7; the D gene is possibly TRBD2 (5 bases). V was trimmed by 0 bases and J by 3 bases, leaving 9 bases between them. CDR3 length equals 13 residues. Germline V gene sequence: CDR1 GTSNPN, CDR2 SVGIG (reference sequence). In DNA, the CDR3 is TGTGCCTGGAGTGTACAAGCGGTCTACGAGCAGTACTTC. Translation gives CAWSVQAVYEQYF.

This clone was counted many times. The chain couples TRBV13 to TRBJ2-7; 9 bases agree with TRBD1. The CDR3 extends over 17 amino acids. CDR1 and CDR2 from the germline V gene are PRHDT and FYEKMQ (reference sequence). After removal of 5 bases from V and 0 bases from J, the junction contained 11 bases not matched to a gene. In DNA form, the CDR3 reads TGTGCCAGCAGCACCAAAGGGGGGGACAGGGCCTCCTACGAGCAGTACTTC. Its translation is CASSTKGGDRASYEQYF.

This sequence joins TRBV5-1 and TRBJ2-1; no reliable D call. Per germline, CDR1 SGHRS and CDR2 YFSETQ. This CDR3 has 13 residues. V lost 3 bases and J lost 0, with 4 bases in between. CDR3 sequence (DNA): TGCGCCAGCAGCTACTACTCCTACAATGAGCAGTTCTTC. It codes for CASSYYSYNEQFF.

This sequence joins TRBV30 and TRBJ2-7, with TRBD2 matching 7 bases. Germline CDR1 is GTSNPN and CDR2 is SVGIG (reference sequence). Trimming removed 2 bases from V and 8 bases from J; junction bases left unmatched: 6. The CDR3 has 12 residues. The CDR3 nucleotides are TGTGCCTGGAGTCAGGGCGGGGGTCAGCAGTACTTC. This sequence encodes CAWSQGGGQQYF.

This clone was recorded a few times. J is TRBJ1-6 and V is TRBV6-1, with D maybe TRBD1 (6 bases). The ends were cut back, 8 bases at V and 6 bases at J, with 20 bases in the middle. CDR3 size: 16 residues. Germline CDR1 is MNHNS and CDR2 is SASEGT. The CDR3, as DNA: TGTGCCAGCCTTTTTTCCCGCGGACAGACTAATTCACCCCTCCACTTT. Protein: CASLFSRGQTNSPLHF.

This sequence joins TRBV20-1 and TRBJ1-2, with 7 bases lining up with TRBD1. The CDR3 covers 14 residues. V dropped 0 bases and J dropped 3; count of bases not matched to a gene: 4. Germline CDR1 DFQATT, CDR2 SNEGSKA (reference sequence). CDR3 loop: CSARELTGHYGYTF. CDR3 nucleotides: TGCAGTGCTAGAGAACTGACAGGGCACTATGGCTACACCTTC.

The chain is built from TRBV28 and TRBJ1-6; perhaps TRBD1 as D (5 bases). This CDR3 has 14 residues. Trimming cost V 3 bases and J 8 bases, with 11 bases left between them. Germline V gene data show CDR1 as MDHEN and CDR2 as SYDVKM. CDR3 region: CASSLGRAHSPLHF. CDR3 coding DNA: TGTGCCAGCAGTTTGGGCAGGGCCCATTCACCCCTCCACTTT.

This clone is judged medium-sized. V gene TRBV20-1 combines with J gene TRBJ2-3, with D possibly being TRBD1 (5 bases). This CDR3 spans 11 amino acids. The V end was cut by 5 bases, the J end by 5 bases, with 8 bases between. The germline CDR1 and CDR2 sequences are DFQATT and SNEGSKA (reference sequence). The CDR3 DNA is TGCAGTGCTGCTAGGGGAGATACGCAGTATTTT. Encoded protein: CSAARGDTQYF.

The rearrangement uses TRBV11-2 and TRBJ1-3; perhaps TRBD1 as D (5 bases). The CDR3 is 16 amino acids. Between the trimmed V and J ends, which lost 4 bases and 0 bases, there was a span of 13 bases. The germline V gene has CDR1 SGHAT and CDR2 FQNNGV. The DNA of the CDR3 is TGTGCCAGCAGCTGGGACGTTATAAGCTCTGGAAACACCATATATTTT. It codes for CASSWDVISSGNTIYF.

This clone came up many times. This rearrangement joins TRBV24-1 to TRBJ1-1; D ambiguous. Looked up from germline, CDR1 is KGHDR and CDR2 is SFDVKD. The CDR3 has 17 residues. Trimming shortened V by 7 bases and J by 0 bases, and 20 bases separated the two germline ends. CDR3 loop: CATRPLGGILLNTEAFF. CDR3 nucleotide sequence: TGTGCCACCAGGCCCTTGGGCGGGATATTATTGAACACTGAAGCTTTCTTT.